This is a list of T cell receptor beta chains from one sample in a study of cytomegalovirus exposure and HLA in healthy donors. Data came from immunoSEQ multiplex PCR; TCRdb stores just in-frame clones and leaves some out. The sample yields around 140,000 clones, about 76% seen once. What was sequenced was PBMCs. These receptors were collected from a woman between 35 and 50 years old in good health and CMV-seronegative. CDR3s include the opening cysteine and the closing phenylalanine or tryptophan. Each record gives: V gene, D gene, clone size, J gene, CDR3 protein, CDR3 DNA. D genes are given only for firm matches. Clone sizes are given selectively: once, few, many, or a class where the clone is expanded.

V gene: TRBV7-9; D gene: .; clone size: .; J gene: TRBJ1-1; CDR3 protein: CASIKQGYTEAFF; CDR3 DNA: TGTGCCAGCATTAAACAGGGATACACTGAAGCTTTCTTT
V gene: TRBV7-2; D gene: .; clone size: .; J gene: TRBJ2-3; CDR3 protein: CASSLGGGAPDTQYF; CDR3 DNA: TGTGCCAGCAGCTTGGGTGGGGGGGCCCCGGATACGCAGTATTTT
V gene: TRBV4-1; D gene: .; clone size: .; J gene: TRBJ1-2; CDR3 protein: CASSQEARYGYTF; CDR3 DNA: TGCGCCAGCAGCCAAGAGGCCAGGTATGGCTACACCTTC
V gene: TRBV12-5; D gene: TRBD1; clone size: once; J gene: TRBJ1-2; CDR3 protein: CASGLDPRTGWLFGGYTF; CDR3 DNA: TGTGCTAGTGGTTTGGATCCTCGGACAGGGTGGCTTTTTGGTGGCTACACCTTC
V gene: TRBV29-1; D gene: .; clone size: .; J gene: TRBJ1-1; CDR3 protein: CSVAVGGNTEAFF; CDR3 DNA: TGCAGCGTGGCGGTCGGGGGGAACACTGAAGCTTTCTTT
V gene: TRBV7-9; D gene: .; clone size: .; J gene: TRBJ1-6; CDR3 protein: CASSLGPGGDNSPLHF; CDR3 DNA: TGTGCCAGCAGCTTAGGTCCGGGGGGAGACAATTCACCCCTCCACTTT
V gene: TRBV19; D gene: TRBD1; clone size: .; J gene: TRBJ1-5; CDR3 protein: CASSIGTGERQPQHF; CDR3 DNA: TGTGCCAGTAGTATCGGGACAGGGGAACGCCAGCCCCAGCATTTT
V gene: TRBV15; D gene: .; clone size: .; J gene: TRBJ2-1; CDR3 protein: CATSRELTGTRSNEQFF; CDR3 DNA: TGTGCCACCAGCAGAGAGCTTACGGGGACAAGAAGCAATGAGCAGTTCTTC
V gene: TRBV27; D gene: TRBD1; clone size: .; J gene: TRBJ2-6; CDR3 protein: CASSLSPDRVPTSGANVLTF; CDR3 DNA: TGTGCCAGCAGTTTATCCCCCGACAGGGTCCCCACATCTGGGGCCAACGTCCTGACTTTC
V gene: TRBV4-2; D gene: .; clone size: .; J gene: TRBJ2-4; CDR3 protein: CASSHADLAKNIQYF; CDR3 DNA: TGTGCCAGCAGCCATGCCGACTTAGCCAAAAACATTCAGTACTTC
V gene: TRBV5-1; D gene: .; clone size: .; J gene: TRBJ1-1; CDR3 protein: CASSSRAMGRNTEAFF; CDR3 DNA: TGCGCCAGCAGCTCCAGGGCCATGGGTAGGAACACTGAAGCTTTCTTT
V gene: TRBV2; D gene: .; clone size: .; J gene: TRBJ1-1; CDR3 protein: CASKSPVNTEAFF; CDR3 DNA: TGTGCCAGCAAATCCCCCGTGAACACTGAAGCTTTCTTT
V gene: TRBV6-5; D gene: .; clone size: .; J gene: TRBJ1-1; CDR3 protein: CASTKNTEAFF; CDR3 DNA: TGTGCCAGCACAAAGAACACTGAAGCTTTCTTT
V gene: TRBV7-9; D gene: .; clone size: .; J gene: TRBJ2-3; CDR3 protein: CASSVDRYTQYF; CDR3 DNA: TGTGCCAGCAGCGTTGACAGGTATACGCAGTATTTT
V gene: TRBV4-3; D gene: .; clone size: .; J gene: TRBJ2-1; CDR3 protein: CASSQGTLYNEQFF; CDR3 DNA: TGCGCCAGCAGCCAAGGGACACTTTACAATGAGCAGTTCTTC
V gene: TRBV11-2; D gene: .; clone size: .; J gene: TRBJ1-2; CDR3 protein: CASSRGNYGYTF; CDR3 DNA: TGTGCCAGCAGCCGGGGGAATTATGGCTACACCTTC
V gene: TRBV19; D gene: .; clone size: .; J gene: TRBJ2-5; CDR3 protein: CASSIQGSETQYF; CDR3 DNA: TGTGCCAGTAGTATACAGGGTTCGGAGACCCAGTACTTC
V gene: TRBV28; D gene: .; clone size: .; J gene: TRBJ1-6; CDR3 protein: CASMPPSSYNSPLHF; CDR3 DNA: TGTGCCAGCATGCCCCCGAGCTCCTATAATTCACCCCTCCACTTT
V gene: TRBV4-3; D gene: .; clone size: .; J gene: TRBJ2-3; CDR3 protein: CASSQGQWIMDTQYF; CDR3 DNA: TGCGCCAGCAGCCAAGGACAGTGGATAATGGATACGCAGTATTTT
V gene: TRBV6-5; D gene: .; clone size: many; J gene: TRBJ1-1; CDR3 protein: CASSSLTGSTEAFF; CDR3 DNA: TGTGCCAGCAGTTCCCTGACGGGGAGCACTGAAGCTTTCTTT
V gene: TRBV5-1; D gene: TRBD1; clone size: .; J gene: TRBJ1-4; CDR3 protein: CASSFQGQGIATNEKLFF; CDR3 DNA: TGCGCCAGCAGCTTCCAGGGACAGGGGATAGCAACTAATGAAAAACTGTTTTTT
V gene: TRBV28; D gene: .; clone size: few; J gene: TRBJ2-7; CDR3 protein: CASSPQGRGSYEQYF; CDR3 DNA: TGTGCCAGCAGCCCCCAGGGGAGAGGGTCCTACGAGCAGTACTTC
V gene: TRBV4-2; D gene: TRBD1; clone size: .; J gene: TRBJ1-6; CDR3 protein: CASSQVRTGGNSPLHF; CDR3 DNA: TGTGCCAGCAGCCAAGTTCGGACAGGGGGAAATTCACCCCTCCACTTT
V gene: TRBV4-1; D gene: TRBD1; clone size: .; J gene: TRBJ1-1; CDR3 protein: CASSFRQGAGKDTEAFF; CDR3 DNA: TGCGCCAGCAGCTTCCGACAGGGGGCGGGCAAGGACACTGAAGCTTTCTTT
V gene: TRBV5-1; D gene: .; clone size: .; J gene: TRBJ2-7; CDR3 protein: CASSLADRYYEQYF; CDR3 DNA: TGCGCCAGCAGCTTGGCCGACAGATACTACGAGCAGTACTTC
V gene: TRBV7-2; D gene: TRBD1; clone size: .; J gene: TRBJ2-7; CDR3 protein: CASSFRDRDGEQYF; CDR3 DNA: TGTGCCAGCAGCTTCCGGGACAGGGATGGCGAGCAGTACTTC